This T cell receptor (beta chain) is drawn from a study of blood T cell repertoires in COVID-19. Participants came from about two dozen US areas, aged roughly 18 to 90 years. Participants' own reports of clinical history determined their cohort assignment. Here immunoSEQ multiplex PCR was the method, and the copy in TCRdb shows in-frame clones only, minus some. The sample carries roughly 250,000 clones, 70% to 90% recorded once. Germline CDR1 reads SEHNR; CDR2 reads FQNEAQ (reference sequence). This CDR3 has 11 amino acids. Trimming shortened V by 4 bases and J by 7 bases, and 7 bases separated the two germline ends.

The specimen was PBMCs or T cells enriched from blood (not recorded which). This chain joins TRBV7-9 and TRBJ1-2; D is unresolved. The TCR was taken from a woman aged 25-40 years who had recovered from COVID-19. CDR3 in DNA: TGTGCCAGCAGCTCCGAAGCTGGCTACACCTTC. The encoded protein is CASSSEAGYTF. The whole variable domain, remainder taken from reference TRBV7-9 and TRBJ1-2, is DTGVSQNPRHKITKRGQNVTFRCDPISEHNRLYWYRQTLGQGPEFLTYFQNEAQLEKSRLLSDRFSAERPKGSFSTLEIQRTEQGDSAMYLCASSSEAGYTFGSGTRLTVV.